Presented here are 2 T cell receptor beta chains from one specimen sequenced in a study of Graves' ophthalmopathy and Graves' hyperthyroidism. Investigators amplified TCR beta CDR3 regions from RNA transcripts. First-round RT-PCR with HTBI primers preceded a second-round multiplex PCR. MiXCR, applied by TCRdb to the multiplex PCR reads, yields one record per CDR3 protein. The sample contains roughly 400,000 distinct CDR3 sequences, roughly 17% of which appear only once. The material sequenced was peripheral blood. The source is an adult woman with stable Graves' hyperthyroidism.

There are many counts of this clonotype. The J gene is TRBJ2-7, the V gene TRBV12-3 or TRBV12-4; a possible D gene is TRBD1 (6 bases). The CDR3 sequence is 14 residues long. Deletions cut 6 bases from V and 3 bases from J, with 15 bases between. The CDR3 loop reads CASSEIGQFYEQYF. The CDR3, as DNA: TGTGCCAGCAGCGAGATCGGACAGTTCTACGAGCAGTACTTC.

For this clonotype: This may arise from a read error, as a much more abundant clone is one base away. The CDR3 carries no conserved terminal phenylalanine or tryptophan, so it likely arises from a read error. This rearrangement joins TRBV28 to TRBJ1-2, with a tentative D call TRBD1 (5 bases). The CDR3 contains 13 residues. The V end was cut by 4 bases, the J end by 7 bases, with 13 bases between. Germline assignment: CDR1 MDHEN and CDR2 SYDVKM. Here the CDR3 reads CASSSGRRRGYTV. The CDR3, as DNA: TGTGCCAGCAGTTCGGGGCGCCGGCGTGGCTACACCGTC.